A single sample is the source of the 17 T cell receptor beta chains below, sequenced in a study of blood T cell repertoires in COVID-19. Only in-frame clones appear in the TCRdb table, and some are missing; sequencing was by immunoSEQ multiplex PCR. The sample consists of about 240,000 clones, about 90% of them appearing once. Sample: PBMCs or T cells enriched from blood (not recorded which). These receptors were taken from a woman aged 40-49 years with acute COVID-19.

The V call is TRBV7-9, the J call TRBJ1-2; possible D gene TRBD1, 6 bases. Germline V gene sequence: CDR1 SEHNR, CDR2 FQNEAQ (reference sequence). Trimming removed 2 bases at V and 7 bases at J, with 8 bases between. The CDR3 extends over 12 amino acids. The CDR3 DNA follows: TGTGCCAGCAGCTTAATACAGGGTGGCTACACCTTC. Protein sequence: CASSLIQGGYTF.

The V gene is TRBV7-6, the J gene TRBJ1-1, with 8 positions matching TRBD1. Trimming took 5 bases from V and 3 from J; bases not matched to a gene: 5. Per germline, CDR1 SGHVS and CDR2 FNYEAQ. This CDR3 is 14 amino acids long. CDR3 sequence: CASSLTGGHTEAFF. CDR3 bases: TGTGCCAGCAGCCTCACAGGGGGGCACACTGAAGCTTTCTTT.

This clone came up once. V gene TRBV28 combines with J gene TRBJ1-2; D not resolved. CDR1 and CDR2 from the germline V gene are MDHEN and SYDVKM. V lost 6 bases and J lost 8, with 10 bases in between. The CDR3 spans 11 residues. The CDR3 loop reads CASSRGNGYTF. CDR3 nucleotide sequence: TGTGCCAGCAGCCGAGGGAACGGCTACACCTTC.

The chain is built from TRBV6-1 and TRBJ1-5; 10 positions match TRBD1. V trimming: 3 bases; J trimming: 2 bases; junction bases outside the gene matches: 13. This CDR3 has 19 amino acids. CDR1 MNHNS and CDR2 SASEGT come from the germline V gene. Here the CDR3 reads CASSESAYRDRGRNQPQHF. In nucleotides, the CDR3 is TGTGCCAGCAGTGAGTCGGCTTACCGGGACAGGGGTCGCAATCAGCCCCAGCATTTT.

The table lists this clone with a count of one. This chain connects TRBV2 to TRBJ1-1; maybe TRBD1 (6 bases). The CDR3 extends over 14 amino acids. V lost 0 bases and J 5 bases, leaving 10 bases between the germline ends. CDR1 and CDR2 from the germline V gene are SNHLY and FYNNEI. This CDR3 is CASSEANTGTEAFF. The CDR3 coding sequence is TGTGCCAGCAGTGAAGCGAATACAGGGACTGAAGCTTTCTTT.

This chain joins TRBV12-3 or TRBV12-4 and TRBJ2-1; the D gene is possibly TRBD1 (6 bases). The V end lost 5 bases, the J end lost 9 bases, and 14 bases lay between the germline ends. The CDR3 has 13 residues. CDR3 sequence reads: CASSPTGNSEQFF. The DNA for the CDR3 is TGTGCCAGCAGTCCCACAGGGAACAGTGAGCAGTTCTTC.

This clone has at least ten counts. The chain is built from TRBV20-1 and TRBJ2-7, with a tentative D call TRBD1 (5 bases). V was shortened by 3 bases and J by 1 base, with 10 bases between the two germline ends. Germline lookup yields CDR1 DFQATT and CDR2 SNEGSKA (reference sequence). This CDR3 spans 13 amino acids. CDR3 nucleotides: TGCAGTGCTAGTCACACAGGATCCTACGAGCAGTACTTC. This sequence encodes CSASHTGSYEQYF.

This chain uses TRBV21-1 with TRBJ1-4; TRBD1 reflects the table's D call only, with no check against the DNA. TRBV21-1 is marked as a pseudogene. This CDR3 spans 17 amino acids. The CDR3 nucleotides read TGTGCCAGCATTGAACGAGAAGGGGGTTGGTCTAATGAAAAACTGTTTTTT. Translation gives CASIEREGGWSNEKLFF.

The chain recombines TRBV12-5 with TRBJ2-3, with TRBD1 matching over 9 bases. In germline, CDR1 is LGHNT, CDR2 FRNRAP. The CDR3 runs to 14 residues. V was clipped by 1 base and J by 5 bases; unmatched bases: 1. The chain's CDR3 is CASGLGQGGDTQYF. The CDR3 DNA sequence: TGTGCTAGTGGTTTGGGACAGGGGGGAGATACGCAGTATTTT.

This sequence joins TRBV5-4 and TRBJ2-7; the match to TRBD2 covers 11 bases. The CDR3 has 16 amino acids. The V segment lost 3 bases and the J segment 2 bases; nucleotides outside the gene matches: 7. From germline, CDR1 is SGHNT and CDR2 YYREEE (reference sequence). The CDR3 reads CASSSELAGDPYEQYF. CDR3 in DNA: TGTGCCAGCAGCTCGGAACTAGCGGGAGACCCCTACGAGCAGTACTTC.

The chain joins TRBV5-6 to TRBJ2-5, with D perhaps matching TRBD2 (5 bases). The CDR3 has 17 residues. Trimming left V 3 bases short and J 1 base short, with 19 bases between. CDR1 is SGHDT, CDR2 YYEEEE, per germline. CDR3 sequence (DNA): TGTGCCAGCAGCTCTAACTCAATGCCGGGATTCCAAGAGACCCAGTACTTC. Translation gives CASSSNSMPGFQETQYF.

The chain has TRBV11-3 and TRBJ2-5, with TRBD1 matching 12 bases. The V gene's germline CDR1 is SGHNT and CDR2 YENEEA. The V and J ends lost 4 bases and 5 bases, in that order; junction bases with no gene match: 8. CDR3 length equals 16 residues. CDR3 protein: CASSSSRDRGRETQYF. The CDR3 DNA reads as TGTGCCAGCAGCTCCTCCCGGGACAGGGGGCGTGAGACCCAGTACTTC.

This clone was observed a few times. The chain joins TRBV9 to TRBJ2-5; 10 positions match TRBD2. V gave up 0 bases and J gave up 1 base; unmatched junction bases: 6. The CDR3 consists of 17 residues. The V gene's germline CDR1 is SGDLS and CDR2 YYNGEE. The CDR3 coding sequence is TGTGCCAGCAGCGTAGGGGTAGCGGGAGGAAGCCAAGAGACCCAGTACTTC. It translates to CASSVGVAGGSQETQYF.

The rearrangement links TRBV5-6 to TRBJ2-2; 8 positions match TRBD1. Trimming cost V 4 bases and J 5 bases; bases outside gene matches: 10. The CDR3 runs to 16 residues. The germline V gene has CDR1 SGHDT and CDR2 YYEEEE. The CDR3, as DNA: TGTGCCAGCAGCCACTACGGTCAGGGGGCGACCGGGGAGCTGTTTTTT. It codes for CASSHYGQGATGELFF.

CDR3 sequence (DNA): TGTGCCAGTACCCATTTTCAGGGGGCGGCTCAGCCCCAGCATTTT. It specifies CASTHFQGAAQPQHF. The chain uses TRBV19 and TRBJ1-5; 8 nucleotides match TRBD1. The germline V gene encodes CDR1 LNHDA and CDR2 SQIVND (reference sequence). The CDR3 runs to 15 residues. V was clipped by 7 bases and J by 6 bases; unmatched bases: 11.

J is TRBJ2-1 and V is TRBV5-1, with D tentatively TRBD2 (5 bases). Germline CDR1 is SGHRS and CDR2 is YFSETQ. The CDR3 runs 14 residues. With 0 bases removed from V and 8 bases from J, the gap between germline ends came to 12 bases. CDR3 in DNA: TGCGCCAGCAGCTTGGACGCTAGCTCAGATGAGCAGTTCTTC. The encoded protein is CASSLDASSDEQFF.

CDR3 in amino acids: CASSYSGNYGYTF. The CDR3 DNA reads TGTGCCAGCAGTTATTCGGGGAACTATGGCTACACCTTC. This chain joins TRBV6-6 and TRBJ1-2; D not certain. CDR1 and CDR2 from the germline V gene are MNHNY and SVGAGI (reference sequence). The V gene lost 3 bases and the J gene lost 2 bases, with 7 bases spanning the gap. The length of the CDR3 is 13 residues.